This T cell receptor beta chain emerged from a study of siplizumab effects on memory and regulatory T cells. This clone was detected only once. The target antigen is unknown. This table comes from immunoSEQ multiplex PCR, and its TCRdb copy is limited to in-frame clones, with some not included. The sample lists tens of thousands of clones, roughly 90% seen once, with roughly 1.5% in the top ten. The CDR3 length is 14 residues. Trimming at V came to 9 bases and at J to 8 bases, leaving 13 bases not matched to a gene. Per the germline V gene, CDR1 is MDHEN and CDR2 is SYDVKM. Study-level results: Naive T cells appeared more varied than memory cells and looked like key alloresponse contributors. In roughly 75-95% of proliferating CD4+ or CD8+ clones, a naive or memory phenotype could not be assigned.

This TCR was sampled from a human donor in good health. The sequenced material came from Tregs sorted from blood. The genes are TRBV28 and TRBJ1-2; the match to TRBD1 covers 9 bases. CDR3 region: CASHTMTGGVGYTF. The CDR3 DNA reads TGTGCCAGTCATACTATGACAGGGGGTGTCGGCTACACCTTC.